These 23 T cell receptor beta chains came from one sample sequenced in a study of cytomegalovirus exposure and HLA in healthy donors. The PCR was carried out with 60 Vbeta primers and 13 Jbeta primers. Some clones are missing from TCRdb's copy, which holds only in-frame ones; the method was immunoSEQ multiplex PCR. The sample consists of 150,000 to 200,000 clones, over 80% of them appearing once. The sample comprised PBMCs. The receptors were sampled from a man aged 50 to 59 in good health and CMV-seropositive.

This clone was recorded only once. The chain has TRBV19 and TRBJ1-3; 7 nucleotides match TRBD1. Per the germline V gene, CDR1 is LNHDA and CDR2 is SQIVND (reference sequence). V was pared by 5 bases and J by 3 bases, with 4 bases of the junction left unmatched. The CDR3 covers 14 residues. CDR3 DNA: TGTGCCAGTAGTGACCGGGACAGTGGAAACACCATATATTTT. This translates into CASSDRDSGNTIYF.

The genes are TRBV6-5 and TRBJ1-1; D possibly corresponds to TRBD1 (6 bases). Germline V gives CDR1 MNHEY, CDR2 SVGAGI. Trimming took 11 bases from V and 6 from J, leaving 16 bases between them. The CDR3 totals 12 residues. CDR3 nucleotide sequence: TGTGCCGGCAAGCCTAGACAGGCTGAAGCTTTCTTT. The encoded protein is CAGKPRQAEAFF.

V and J are TRBV4-2 and TRBJ2-1; 8 bases align to TRBD2. This CDR3 region has 15 residues. The trim removed 5 bases at V and 8 bases at J, leaving 11 bases unmatched. The V gene's germline CDR1 is LGHNA and CDR2 YNFKEQ. The CDR3 DNA follows: TGTGCCAGCAGCGCCGGGAGGGATCCATTATATGAGCAGTTCTTC. It is translated as CASSAGRDPLYEQFF.

This clone was picked up one time. The rearrangement uses TRBV10-1 and TRBJ1-4; D not resolved. This CDR3 region has 15 residues. CDR1 WNHNN and CDR2 SYGVQD come from the germline V gene (reference sequence). V was cut by 6 bases and J by 0 bases, with 11 bases left in between. The CDR3 here is CASSQAQATNEKLFF. DNA for the CDR3: TGCGCCAGCAGCCAGGCACAAGCAACTAATGAAAAACTGTTTTTT.

This clone was seen a few times. V gene TRBV2 combines with J gene TRBJ1-4; TRBD1 matches 10 bases. CDR1 and CDR2 from the germline V gene are SNHLY and FYNNEI. V shed 6 bases, J shed 8 bases, and the junction held 6 bases outside the gene matches. The length of the CDR3 is 14 residues. CDR3 residues: CASSRTGGGEKLFF. In DNA, the CDR3 is TGTGCCAGCAGCCGGACAGGGGGGGGAGAAAAACTGTTTTTT.

The chain carries TRBV30 and TRBJ1-5; no reliable D call. CDR3 length: 13 residues. V lost 1 base and J lost 6, with 10 bases in between. Germline values: CDR1 GTSNPN, CDR2 SVGIG (reference sequence). Written as DNA, the CDR3 is TGTGCCTGGAGTGAGAGGGCCGTTCAGCCCCAGCATTTT. This translates into CAWSERAVQPQHF.

The rearrangement joins TRBV13 to TRBJ1-1, with D possibly being TRBD1 (6 bases). CDR3 length: 15 residues. The ends were cut back, 5 bases at V and 6 bases at J, with 19 bases in the middle. Germline lookup yields CDR1 PRHDT and CDR2 FYEKMQ (reference sequence). The CDR3 protein is CASSPHLTGLAEAFF. CDR3 nucleotides: TGTGCCAGCAGCCCACACTTAACAGGGTTGGCTGAAGCTTTCTTT.

The chain carries TRBV4-2 and TRBJ1-5; no clear D gene. CDR1 and CDR2 from the germline V gene are LGHNA and YNFKEQ. Trimming removed 8 bases at V and 2 bases at J, with 13 bases between. This CDR3 is 14 amino acids long. CDR3 in amino acids: CASGQSLGNQPQHF. The CDR3 DNA reads as TGTGCCAGCGGGCAGAGCTTGGGCAATCAGCCCCAGCATTTT.

CDR3 amino acids: CASSYSFVAQQETQYF. The DNA of the CDR3 is TGTGCCAGCAGTTACTCGTTTGTGGCACAGCAAGAGACCCAGTACTTC. J is TRBJ2-5 and V is TRBV6-5; D gene ambiguous. V gave up 0 bases and J gave up 2 bases, with 13 bases separating them. CDR1 is MNHEY, CDR2 SVGAGI, per germline. The CDR3 covers 16 residues.

This chain's CDR3 is CASSFREGLETQYF. The CDR3 nucleotides read TGTGCCAGCAGCTTCCGGGAGGGCCTAGAGACCCAGTACTTC. V and J are TRBV5-4 and TRBJ2-5, with 8 nucleotides matching TRBD2. Germline assignment: CDR1 SGHNT and CDR2 YYREEE (reference sequence). This CDR3 contains 14 residues. J gave up 4 bases and V 2 bases, and 4 bases lay outside the gene matches.

V usage is TRBV28 and J usage is TRBJ1-2; weak D call: TRBD1 (6 bases). The V end was cut by 7 bases, the J end by 0 bases, with 15 bases between. Germline V lookup: CDR1 MDHEN, CDR2 SYDVKM. The CDR3 has 15 residues. CDR3 sequence: CASNSPDSPNYGYTF. CDR3 sequence (DNA): TGTGCCAGCAATTCCCCGGACAGTCCTAACTATGGCTACACCTTC.

CDR3 nucleotide sequence: TGTGCCAGCAGCTTAGTTGGGACAGGGGGTGCTGGCTACACCTTC. It encodes CASSLVGTGGAGYTF. The chain uses TRBV7-9 and TRBJ1-2; TRBD1 matches at 11 bases. In germline, CDR1 is SEHNR, CDR2 FQNEAQ (reference sequence). The length of the CDR3 is 15 residues. With V trimmed by 1 base and J by 7 bases, 5 bases remained unmatched.

The chain combines TRBV9 with TRBJ1-4, with D unresolved. Germline V CDR1 and CDR2: SGDLS, YYNGEE. Trimming shortened V by 0 bases and J by 6 bases, and 12 bases separated the two germline ends. The CDR3 consists of 15 residues. CDR3 loop: CASSVVEGPDEKLFF. CDR3 bases: TGTGCCAGCAGCGTAGTGGAGGGCCCGGATGAAAAACTGTTTTTT.

This clone was picked up one time. The CDR3 region is CASSPGAGVFQETQYF. CDR3 coding DNA: TGTGCCAGCTCACCCGGGGCGGGAGTATTCCAAGAGACCCAGTACTTC. The chain uses TRBV27 and TRBJ2-5, with TRBD2 matching over 7 bases. Germline assignment: CDR1 MNHEY and CDR2 SMNVEV (reference sequence). This CDR3 region has 16 residues. J gave up 1 base and V 8 bases, and 13 bases lay outside the gene matches.

This chain connects TRBV2 to TRBJ2-7; TRBD2 matches 11 bases. The V gene's germline CDR1 is SNHLY and CDR2 FYNNEI. The ends lost 4 bases at V and 2 bases at J; junction bases unmatched: 1. This CDR3 spans 14 amino acids. CDR3 sequence reads: CASSVLAGAYEQYF. The CDR3 DNA reads TGTGCCAGCAGTGTACTAGCGGGAGCCTACGAGCAGTACTTC.

As DNA, the CDR3 is TGTGCCAGCAGCAAGCAGGGTAGGAGCTTC. Translating gives CASSKQGRSF. The rearrangement links TRBV21-1 to TRBJ2-7; whether TRBD1, the table's D call, matches the DNA was not checked. TRBV21-1 is a recognized pseudogene. The CDR3 has 10 amino acids.

This clone appeared a few times. CDR3 amino acids: CASKEGVAGNTIYF. CDR3 nucleotides: TGTGCCAGCAAGGAGGGCGTGGCTGGAAACACCATATATTTT. V gene TRBV6-5 combines with J gene TRBJ1-3; D is ambiguous. This CDR3 is 14 amino acids long. Trimming removed 7 bases from V and 2 bases from J, with 12 bases in between. Germline CDR1 reads MNHEY; CDR2 reads SVGAGI.

CDR3 sequence reads: CASSGPTGAKTYEQYF. CDR3 bases: TGTGCCAGCAGTGGACCGACAGGGGCTAAAACCTACGAGCAGTACTTC. The chain couples TRBV6-1 to TRBJ2-7, with 8 bases identical to TRBD1. Per germline, CDR1 MNHNS and CDR2 SASEGT. After removal of 4 bases from V and 2 bases from J, the junction contained 10 bases not matched to a gene. The CDR3 is 16 amino acids.

J is TRBJ2-5 and V is TRBV6-5; 11 bases map to TRBD2. The V gene's germline CDR1 is MNHEY and CDR2 SVGAGI. There are 15 residues in the CDR3. After removal of 4 bases from V and 5 bases from J, the junction contained 6 bases not matched to a gene. The CDR3 DNA is TGTGCCAGCAGTTTCGGTAGCGGGGGGGCTGAGACCCAGTACTTC. This gives the protein CASSFGSGGAETQYF.

The rearrangement uses TRBV9 and TRBJ2-5, with 7 bases fitting TRBD2. Germline CDR1 and CDR2: SGDLS and YYNGEE. The CDR3 covers 18 residues. The V and J ends lost 0 bases and 3 bases, in that order; junction bases with no gene match: 14. The CDR3: CASSVEVTMGGSEETQYF. CDR3 nucleotide sequence: TGTGCCAGCAGCGTAGAAGTTACGATGGGGGGGTCCGAAGAGACCCAGTACTTC.

This clone has more than one count but fewer than ten. J is TRBJ2-2 and V is TRBV18; TRBD2 matches 10 bases. Germline values: CDR1 KGHSH, CDR2 LQKENI. The V gene end was trimmed by 2 bases and the J gene end by 2 bases; junction bases not matched to a gene: 2. This CDR3 region has 16 residues. CDR3: CASSPVLAGNTGELFF. For the CDR3, the DNA is TGTGCCAGCTCACCAGTACTAGCGGGAAACACCGGGGAGCTGTTTTTT.

The chain combines TRBV7-2 with TRBJ2-7, with 8 bases fitting TRBD2. The V and J ends lost 0 bases and 4 bases, in that order; junction bases with no gene match: 5. CDR1 is SGHTA and CDR2 is FQGNSA in the germline V gene. The CDR3 has 15 residues. The CDR3 protein is CASSLAGGLGYEQYF. The CDR3, as DNA: TGTGCCAGCAGCTTAGCGGGGGGACTAGGTTACGAGCAGTACTTC.

V usage is TRBV27 and J usage is TRBJ2-1, with a tentative D call TRBD1 (5 bases). CDR3 length equals 15 residues. Trimming pared 9 bases from V and 0 bases from J, leaving 15 bases between. Germline CDR1 is MNHEY and CDR2 is SMNVEV (reference sequence). Here the CDR3 DNA reads TGTGCCAGTTGGGCGCAGGGAATCTCCTACAATGAGCAGTTCTTC. Translated, it gives CASWAQGISYNEQFF.